This TCR beta chain was identified in a study of T cell responses to AZD1222 COVID-19 vaccine. TCRdb's table, derived via immunoSEQ multiplex PCR, lists solely in-frame clones and lacks some. The table shows fewer than 100,000 clones, with about 88% occurring only once. CDR3 length: 14 residues. Germline CDR1 and CDR2: LNHDA and SQIVND (reference sequence). Trimming at V came to 7 bases and at J to 6 bases, leaving 5 bases not matched to a gene. The TCR was taken from an adult who received the AZD1222 COVID-19 vaccine. The chain links TRBV19 to TRBJ2-1; the match to TRBD2 covers 11 bases. Sequenced here: peripheral blood, sampled 28 days after the second AZD1222 dose. The CDR3 region has the DNA TGTGCCAGTATGGATCTAGCGGGAGGCAATGAGCAGTTCTTC. Translated, it gives CASMDLAGGNEQFF.